This T cell receptor (beta chain) was profiled in a study of blood T cell repertoires in COVID-19. About the study: Nucleic acid was either cDNA or gDNA, and it came from T cells, B-cell-depleted T cells, or PBMCs.

Everyone who took part was roughly 18 to 89 years old, and they came from about two dozen US areas. V was cut by 0 bases and J by 2 bases, with 14 bases left in between. CDR1 is MNHEY, CDR2 SVGAGI, per germline. This CDR3 has 16 residues. This clone came up once. Clones were sequenced by immunoSEQ multiplex PCR, and TCRdb holds only the in-frame ones, with some missing. Of about 220,000 clones in the sample, 70% to 85% are singletons; the top ten hold approximately 3.6%. The sequenced sample consisted of PBMCs or T cells enriched from blood (not recorded which). This chain connects TRBV6-5 to TRBJ2-7, with a weak D call TRBD1 (6 bases). The receptor was derived from a woman aged 60-75 years who had recovered from COVID-19. CDR3 sequence reads: CASSYSTGQRTYEQYF. In DNA, the CDR3 is TGTGCCAGCAGTTACTCGACCGGACAGAGGACCTACGAGCAGTACTTC.